The rows below give T cell receptor beta chains drawn from one sample of a study of identifying expanded T cells in peripheral blood. TCRdb keeps only in-frame clones here, not all; method: immunoSEQ multiplex PCR. The data show around 90,000 clones, 88% seen once. Input material: blood. The origin of the receptors is a person aged 18 to 75 in good health. The CDR3 runs from the conserved cysteine through the conserved F or W. Each record gives: clone size, J gene, V gene, D gene, CDR3 DNA, CDR3 protein. D genes are given only for firm matches. A clone size is listed for some rows: how often the clone was seen (once, few, many), or a class if it is expanded.

>.|TRBJ2-5|TRBV19|TRBD1
TGTGCCAGTAGTATAAGGACAGGAGAGACCCAGTACTTC
CASSIRTGETQYF
>.|TRBJ2-3|TRBV9|.
TGTGCCAGCAGCGTAGGAAGCGCTACGCAGTATTTT
CASSVGSATQYF
>.|TRBJ1-1|TRBV7-9|.
TGTGCCAGCAATCCCGGGGGCAATCTTGAAGCTTTCTTT
CASNPGGNLEAFF
>.|TRBJ2-1|TRBV7-3|.
TGTGCCAGCAGCTTAACGCACAATGAGCAGTTCTTC
CASSLTHNEQFF
>.|TRBJ2-1|TRBV6-1|TRBD2
TGTGCCAGCAGTGAATTAGCGGGAGCATACAATGAGCAGTTCTTC
CASSELAGAYNEQFF
>.|TRBJ2-7|TRBV2|.
TGTGCCAGCTCGGGGACGGGAGACTACGAGCAGTACTTC
CASSGTGDYEQYF
>.|TRBJ2-3|TRBV30|TRBD2
TGTGCCTGGAGTGCCCTAGGAGCGGGGGGGCGCGGTACGCAGTATTTT
CAWSALGAGGRGTQYF
>.|TRBJ2-1|TRBV28|.
TGTGCCAGCAGTTTTGAGGGAGCCTCCTACAATGAGCAGTTCTTC
CASSFEGASYNEQFF
>.|TRBJ2-7|TRBV6-1|.
TGTGCCAGCAGCCGACAGGCCTCATCCTACGAGCAGTACTTC
CASSRQASSYEQYF
>.|TRBJ1-6|TRBV7-2|.
TGTGCCAGCAGCTTAAGCCCGAATTCACCCCTCCACTTT
CASSLSPNSPLHF
>once|TRBJ1-2|TRBV18|.
TGTGCCAGCTCACCAAAGGGGAACTATGGCTACACCTTC
CASSPKGNYGYTF
>few|TRBJ1-1|TRBV9|.
TGTGCCAGCAGCGTAGGTCCCGGGAACACTGAAGCTTTCTTT
CASSVGPGNTEAFF
>.|TRBJ2-7|TRBV27|TRBD1
TGTGCCAGCTGGGACAGCCCCTACGAGCAGTACTTC
CASWDSPYEQYF
>.|TRBJ2-7|TRBV6-1|.
TGTGCCAGCATGAAGTACGAGCAGTACTTC
CASMKYEQYF
>.|TRBJ2-1|TRBV10-1|TRBD2
TGCGCCAGCAGTTTACTAGCGGATCACAACAATGAGCAGTTCTTC
CASSLLADHNNEQFF
>few|TRBJ1-5|TRBV6-4|.
TGTGCCAGCAGTGACGGCGCCAGCAATCAGCCCCAGCATTTT
CASSDGASNQPQHF
>.|TRBJ2-3|TRBV7-3|.
TGTGCCAGCAGCTTAACGTTCGGCGGCACAGATACGCAGTATTTT
CASSLTFGGTDTQYF
>.|TRBJ1-2|TRBV18|.
TGTGCCAGCTCACCTGAGGAGAACTATGGCTACACCTTC
CASSPEENYGYTF
>.|TRBJ2-3|TRBV6-4|TRBD1
TGTGCCAGCAGCCGTAGAGCCGAGGGGGCTACTGATACGCAGTATTTT
CASSRRAEGATDTQYF
>once|TRBJ2-2|TRBV5-1|TRBD2
TGCGCCAGCAGCTGGACTAGCGGGGGGGCGGACACCGGGGAGCTGTTTTTT
CASSWTSGGADTGELFF
>.|TRBJ2-1|TRBV4-1|TRBD2
TGCGCCAGCAGCCATCGACTAGCGGGGTCCCCCTACAATGAGCAGTTCTTC
CASSHRLAGSPYNEQFF
>once|TRBJ1-5|TRBV19|.
TGTGCCAGCAATGAGTTAAACGGTCAGCCCCAGCATTTT
CASNELNGQPQHF
>.|TRBJ2-3|TRBV9|.
TGTGCCAGCAGCGTAGGCGGCGGATTCACAGATACGCAGTATTTT
CASSVGGGFTDTQYF
>.|TRBJ1-1|TRBV6-6|.
TGTGCCAGCAGTTACTCCACAGGGCTTAGTGAAGCTTTCTTT
CASSYSTGLSEAFF
>few|TRBJ2-2|TRBV11-2|.
TGTGCCAGCAGCTTAATCGGGGAGCTGTTTTTT
CASSLIGELFF
>.|TRBJ1-6|TRBV4-1|TRBD1
TGCGCCAGCAGCCAAACCAGGGGGCATAATTCACCCCTCCACTTT
CASSQTRGHNSPLHF
>.|TRBJ2-2|TRBV5-1|.
TGCGCCAGCAGCTTGGTTCTTGGGGGGACCGGGGAGCTGTTTTTT
CASSLVLGGTGELFF
>once|TRBJ2-6|TRBV5-1|.
TGCGCCAGCAGCTTGAGGGCAGATGATACGGGGGCCAACGTCCTGACTTTC
CASSLRADDTGANVLTF
>.|TRBJ2-7|TRBV11-2|.
TGTGCCAGCAGCTTGAACGAAGCCTACGAGCAGTACTTC
CASSLNEAYEQYF
>.|TRBJ2-5|TRBV11-2|.
TGTGCCAGCAGCTCATTGGGGGGTACCGCAGAGACCCAGTACTTC
CASSSLGGTAETQYF
>.|TRBJ2-7|TRBV10-1|.
TGCGCCAGCAGTGAGGGGTACGAGCAGTACTTC
CASSEGYEQYF
>.|TRBJ2-7|TRBV14|TRBD2
TGTGCCAGCAGCCAAGACGGACTAGGGCTAGCGGGTAAAACCTACGAGCAGTACTTC
CASSQDGLGLAGKTYEQYF
>.|TRBJ2-5|TRBV7-2|TRBD2
TGTGCCAGCAGCCAAGACCGGGAGGGCCAAGAGACCCAGTACTTC
CASSQDREGQETQYF
>.|TRBJ2-7|TRBV10-3|.
TGTGCCATCAGTACAGGTATCTACGAGCAGTACTTC
CAISTGIYEQYF
>.|TRBJ2-2|TRBV10-2|.
TGCGCCAGCAAGGGGGGGTGGGAGCGTAACACCGGGGAGCTGTTTTTT
CASKGGWERNTGELFF
>.|TRBJ1-2|TRBV18|.
TGTGCCAGCTCACCACCCCTGGCGGACTATGGCTACACCTTC
CASSPPLADYGYTF
>.|TRBJ1-1|TRBV5-1|.
TGCGCCAGCAGCTTTTCGGGACATATGAACACTGAAGCTTTCTTT
CASSFSGHMNTEAFF
>.|TRBJ1-1|TRBV7-8|TRBD1
TGTGCCAGCAGCTTATCAGGGGGCTACATGAACACTGAAGCTTTCTTT
CASSLSGGYMNTEAFF
>.|TRBJ2-5|TRBV9|TRBD2
TGTGCCAGCAGCGCCCGTAGCGGGGCGCAAGAGACCCAGTACTTC
CASSARSGAQETQYF
>.|TRBJ2-7|TRBV5-4|TRBD1
TGTGCCAGCAGCTTGGTTGGGACAGGGGCCGGCGAGCAGTACTTC
CASSLVGTGAGEQYF
>.|TRBJ2-2|TRBV5-8|.
TGTGCCAGCAGCTCCGGCGCGGGACTGCACACCGGGGAGCTGTTTTTT
CASSSGAGLHTGELFF
>.|TRBJ2-4|TRBV7-2|TRBD2
TGTGCCAGCAGCTTAGGACTAGCGGGAAACATTCAGTACTTC
CASSLGLAGNIQYF
>.|TRBJ2-3|TRBV29-1|.
TGCAGCGACCAAACTAGCACAGATACGCAGTATTTT
CSDQTSTDTQYF
>.|TRBJ2-7|TRBV4-3|.
TGCGCCAGCAGCCAAGATCGGTTGGCCTACGAGCAGTACTTC
CASSQDRLAYEQYF
>.|TRBJ1-1|TRBV6-4|TRBD1
TGTGCCAGCAGCCGGGACAGGGGGCATAACACTGAAGCTTTCTTT
CASSRDRGHNTEAFF
>.|TRBJ2-2|TRBV30|TRBD1
TGTGCCTGGAGTTATACAGGGGTATCTTCCGGGGAGCTGTTTTTT
CAWSYTGVSSGELFF
>.|TRBJ2-7|TRBV4-1|.
TGCGCCAGCAGCCAAGCGTTGGTGGGGGCCTACGAGCAGCACTTC
CASSQALVGAYEQHF
>.|TRBJ1-1|TRBV5-4|TRBD1
TGTGCCAGCAGCCCGACAACAGGGGGCACTGAAGCTTTCTTT
CASSPTTGGTEAFF
>.|TRBJ1-1|TRBV7-3|.
TGTGCCAGCAGCTTATTGTGGGAAACTGAAGCTTTCTTT
CASSLLWETEAFF
>.|TRBJ2-2|TRBV6-1|.
TGTGCCAGCAGTGCTGGGACCGGGGAGCTGTTTTTT
CASSAGTGELFF
>.|TRBJ2-1|TRBV27|TRBD1
TGTGCCAGTACCAGCCCCGGACAGGGGGGTTACAATGAGCAGTTCTTC
CASTSPGQGGYNEQFF
>.|TRBJ2-3|TRBV7-3|.
TGTGCCAGCAGCCGCATGAGGGGCACAGATACGCAGTATTTT
CASSRMRGTDTQYF